These T cell receptor beta chains were read from a single sample in a study of blood T cell repertoires in COVID-19. Generated by immunoSEQ multiplex PCR, the TCRdb table keeps only in-frame clones and is missing some. The table shows about 110,000 clones, with roughly four fifths occurring only once. The specimen sequenced was peripheral blood. These receptors all come from a man older than 75 with COVID-19, enrolled during active disease. Each CDR3 is given with its conserved first and last residue. The D gene is left open where the match is weak. A clone size is listed for some rows: how often the clone was seen (once, few, many), or a class if it is expanded.

clone size	V gene	D gene	J gene	CDR3 DNA	CDR3 protein
.	TRBV24-1	.	TRBJ1-2	TGTGCCACCAGTGATTTAGAACAGGGTAATCGCTACACCTTC	CATSDLEQGNRYTF
.	TRBV7-8	.	TRBJ1-1	TGTGCCAGCAGCCCAGACAGCTCCACTGAAGCTTTCTTT	CASSPDSSTEAFF
.	TRBV5-1	TRBD1	TRBJ2-1	TGCGCCAGCAGCTTGGGGGACAGGGGGCGAAAAAATGAGCAGTTCTTC	CASSLGDRGRKNEQFF
.	TRBV28	TRBD1	TRBJ1-1	TGTGCCAGCAGTCCAGGACAGGGGGTATCTGAAGCTTTCTTT	CASSPGQGVSEAFF
few	TRBV2	.	TRBJ1-2	TGTGCCAGTGGGGGGTTGAACTATGGCTACACCTTC	CASGGLNYGYTF
.	TRBV5-5	TRBD1	TRBJ1-2	TGTGCCAGCAGCGCCACCGGGACAGGGCGTGGGTTCTTCTTC	CASSATGTGRGFFF
.	TRBV7-2	TRBD2	TRBJ2-7	TGTGCCAGCAGCTTAGTCCCTAGCGGGAGCGAGCAGTACTTC	CASSLVPSGSEQYF
.	TRBV18	.	TRBJ2-6	TGTGCCTCGAATGAGGGGGTAAACTCTGGGGCCAACGTCCTGACTTTC	CASNEGVNSGANVLTF
.	TRBV7-8	TRBD2	TRBJ2-7	TGTGCCAGCAGCCGAGCGGGAGGAGTCGACGAGCAGTACTTC	CASSRAGGVDEQYF
.	TRBV2	.	TRBJ1-6	TGTGCCAGCAGTGAAGGCAGGGTTAGTTCACCCCTCCACTTT	CASSEGRVSSPLHF
.	TRBV7-9	.	TRBJ1-2	TGTGCCAGCAGCTCGGTGACAGGAGGCTATGGCTACACCTTC	CASSSVTGGYGYTF
once	TRBV6-5	.	TRBJ2-3	TGTGCCAGCAGTTTGGCTAGCGCTACGTTCAGGGATACGCAGTATTTT	CASSLASATFRDTQYF
.	TRBV29-1	TRBD2	TRBJ2-2	TGCAGCGTAGGAGGAGCGGGAGTAAGAGGGGGCACCGGGGAGCTGTTTTTT	CSVGGAGVRGGTGELFF
once	TRBV28	.	TRBJ2-2	TGTGCCAGCAGTTACTTCAGGGAAGGCGGGGAGCTGTTTTTT	CASSYFREGGELFF
.	TRBV4-1	TRBD2	TRBJ2-1	TGCGCCAGCAGCCAGGACCAGGCGCGCCTTGGGACTAGCGGACGGTCCTACAATGAGCAGTTCTTC	CASSQDQARLGTSGRSYNEQFF
.	TRBV11-1	TRBD1	TRBJ2-7	TGTGCCAGCAGCTTTGCCCCCGACAGGGCATACGAGCAGTACTTC	CASSFAPDRAYEQYF
.	TRBV6-5	TRBD2	TRBJ2-3	TGTGCCAGCAGTCGGGGACTAGCATGGGGTACGCAGTATTTT	CASSRGLAWGTQYF
.	TRBV24-1	TRBD1	TRBJ1-4	TGTGCCACCAGTCAGGCAGGGGGCGCAAAACTGTTTTTT	CATSQAGGAKLFF
.	TRBV7-2	TRBD2	TRBJ2-7	TGTGCCAGCAGCCTTCTGGCTAGCGGGGTCCACTACGAGCAGTACTTC	CASSLLASGVHYEQYF
few	TRBV28	TRBD1	TRBJ1-3	TGTGCCAGCAGTCCGGGACAGAGTGCTGGAAACACCATATATTTT	CASSPGQSAGNTIYF
.	TRBV9	TRBD1	TRBJ1-2	TGTGCCAGCAGCGTAGGGGGGACAGGGCCCCTCTATGGCTACACCTTC	CASSVGGTGPLYGYTF
.	TRBV30	TRBD2	TRBJ2-3	TGTGCCTGGAGTGGAGTGGGGCGGGAGGTAGATACGCAGTATTTT	CAWSGVGREVDTQYF
.	TRBV30	.	TRBJ1-6	TGTGCCTGGAAGGGGACTCTGAGCTCCTATAATTCACCCCTCCACTTT	CAWKGTLSSYNSPLHF
once	TRBV9	.	TRBJ2-2	TGTGCCAGCAGCGTAGGAGCGGCGCCGAACACCGGGGAGCTGTTTTTT	CASSVGAAPNTGELFF
.	TRBV7-2	.	TRBJ1-3	TGTGCCAGCAGCTCCAATGAGCCGGGGGAGGCTGGAAACACCATATATTTT	CASSSNEPGEAGNTIYF
.	TRBV9	.	TRBJ1-1	TGTGCCAGCAGCGTAGGTATCTTGAACACTGAAGCTTTCTTT	CASSVGILNTEAFF
.	TRBV20-1	TRBD2	TRBJ2-7	TGCAGTGCTAGTATGGGGGGGTACGAGCAGTACTTC	CSASMGGYEQYF
.	TRBV28	.	TRBJ2-7	TGTGCCAGCAGTCCGCCGCGAGGAAATGCCTACGAGCAGTACTTC	CASSPPRGNAYEQYF
.	TRBV28	.	TRBJ2-5	TGTGCCAGCAGTTCCCCACAAGAGACCCAGTACTTC	CASSSPQETQYF
.	TRBV28	TRBD2	TRBJ2-7	TGTGCCAGCAGTTTGTACCCTAGCGGGAGGGGGTACGAGCAGTACTTC	CASSLYPSGRGYEQYF
few	TRBV2	.	TRBJ2-1	TGTGCCAGCAGTCAGATCAGCAATGAGCAGTTCTTC	CASSQISNEQFF
.	TRBV11-2	.	TRBJ1-4	TGTGCCAGCAGCTTAGGCCTGACAGGAGGACTTAATGAAAAACTGTTTTTT	CASSLGLTGGLNEKLFF
.	TRBV11-2	TRBD1	TRBJ1-4	TGTGCCAGCAGCTTAGATCAGGGGGCTGAAAAACTGTTTTTT	CASSLDQGAEKLFF
.	TRBV3-1/TRBV3-2	TRBD1	TRBJ1-1	TGTGCCAGCAGCCCACCTTCGACAGGGAAGAAAGCTTTCTTT	CASSPPSTGKKAFF
.	TRBV7-9	TRBD1	TRBJ2-4	TGTGCCAGCAGCTTAGGTTATGCTACAGGGGGAGACATTCAGTACTTC	CASSLGYATGGDIQYF
.	TRBV5-1	.	TRBJ2-2	TGCGCCAGCAGATTGTCTTCGGGGGCCGGGGAGCTGTTTTTT	CASRLSSGAGELFF
.	TRBV28	.	TRBJ1-2	TGTGCCAGCCTCCGCGCCAGGGGCTATGGCTACACCTTC	CASLRARGYGYTF
.	TRBV4-1	.	TRBJ2-4	TGCGCCAGCAGCGACACGCGACCAGCCAAAAACATTCAGTACTTC	CASSDTRPAKNIQYF
.	TRBV6-6	TRBD1	TRBJ1-2	TGTGCCAGCAGACTAGGGGGCGCCGTCTATGGCTACACCTTC	CASRLGGAVYGYTF
.	TRBV18	TRBD1	TRBJ1-5	TGTGCCAGCTCACAGGGGGCGCCGGGCAATCAGCCCCAGCATTTT	CASSQGAPGNQPQHF
.	TRBV18	.	TRBJ1-1	TGTGCCAGCTCACCACCGAGCAGCGGTTGGGCTGAAGCTTTCTTT	CASSPPSSGWAEAFF
.	TRBV2	.	TRBJ2-1	TGTGCCAGAAGGACATCTAGCTCCTACAATGAGCAGTTCTTC	CARRTSSSYNEQFF
.	TRBV7-9	TRBD1	TRBJ1-2	TGTGCCAGCAGCTGGGGACAGGTTAACTATGGCTACACCTTC	CASSWGQVNYGYTF
.	TRBV5-1	.	TRBJ2-7	TGCGCCAGCAGCTTACCATCGAGCTCCTACGAGCAGTACTTC	CASSLPSSSYEQYF
.	TRBV6-5	.	TRBJ2-1	TGTGCCAGCAGTTACGGCGCGCCGGGACCGGGGGTTGAGCAGTTCTTC	CASSYGAPGPGVEQFF
.	TRBV5-6	.	TRBJ2-1	TGTGCCAGCAGCTCCTCAACAGGATACAATGAGCAGTTCTTC	CASSSSTGYNEQFF
.	TRBV25-1	.	TRBJ2-2	TGTGCCAGCAGTGGAGCTAGTGGGTTAAGGACCGGGGAGCTGTTTTTT	CASSGASGLRTGELFF
few	TRBV27	TRBD1	TRBJ1-2	TGTGCCAGCAGAGGGACAGGACGGTTCGGCTACACCTTC	CASRGTGRFGYTF
.	TRBV7-2	TRBD2	TRBJ2-7	TGTGCCAGCAGCTCCCGGACGCGGGAGGAGCAGTACTTC	CASSSRTREEQYF
once	TRBV11-3	TRBD1	TRBJ2-3	TGTGCCAGCAGCTTGGGGACAGTAGATACGCAGTATTTT	CASSLGTVDTQYF
.	TRBV29-1	TRBD1	TRBJ1-5	TGCAGCGTTGTATTTGGGGGGGGACAGGGGACTAGCAATCAGCCCCAGCATTTT	CSVVFGGGQGTSNQPQHF
.	TRBV7-8	TRBD1	TRBJ2-7	TGTGCCAGCAGCGTTGGACAGGGACCCAGCTACGAGCAGTACTTC	CASSVGQGPSYEQYF